Here is one T cell receptor beta chain with its context. It lacks a known antigen. Base qualities are not at hand, and no much larger clone is one base apart. This sample is part of a study of early T cells in non-severe SARS-CoV-2 infection (dated by TCRdb to the early 2020s). The study in broad terms: Because TCR sequencing was done on bulk RNA from unsorted whole blood, the alpha and beta chains could not be paired.

On the study overall, not on this receptor specifically: VDJdb matching was skewed toward anti-spike CD8 responses, so virus-specific expansions were likely underestimated and private and CD4 specificities were missed.

Set within a cohort of healthcare workers in London, UK, this nested case-control study involved weekly PCR testing of nasopharyngeal swabs along with blood sampling. Healthcare workers were enrolled in the week of the UK lockdown, from 23 to 31 March 2020, and were followed every week for up to about 16 weeks. Library preparation used 5' RACE. TCRdb shows the sequencer as NextSeq 500. The TCR library protocol attached unique molecular identifiers to individual cDNA molecules to correct for sequencing error and PCR bias. TCR alpha and beta chains were both sequenced, and the abundances of alpha and beta sequences in each sample were closely correlated with each other. In the paper's pipeline: Decombinator V4 was used to annotate the V gene, J gene and CDR3 of the TCR sequences. TCRs were defined as expanded if a significant change between any two time points was detected under a Poisson model with p below 0.0001. TCR abundances were normalised to the total number of TCRs sequenced per sample and were expressed as counts per million. VDJdb, accessed 1 November 2021, was searched for CMV, EBV and SARS-CoV-2 annotated TCRs, with TCRs annotated for multiple antigens excluded. TCRdb reworked the public reads: Q25 trimming with fastp, MiXCR clone assembly, productive beta chains retained. Each CDR3 protein gets just one entry, which takes the most common genes and DNA from the rows behind it. None of the V and J calls come from the authors' own analysis; TCRdb made them. The sample yields around 64,000 distinct CDR3 sequences; 10% to 15% were counted once. 5% to 6.5% of the sample is held by the ten biggest clonotypes.

This receptor was obtained from an adult who was a healthcare worker with PCR-confirmed SARS-CoV-2 infection or an uninfected control (not recorded which). Material for sequencing was whole blood.

The bases read TGTGCCAGCAGCCCCACGTCGGGGACCGGGGAGCTGTTTTTT. Translated, this gives CASSPTSGTGELFF. The rearranged chain carries TRBV5-4 and TRBJ2-2; the best D guess is TRBD2, with 5 bases matching. From the cysteine up to the phenylalanine, the CDR3 has a length of 14 residues. Just the 42-base CDR3 DNA is kept, in frame starting at base 1. CDR1 and CDR2 are drawn from the germline V gene (reference sequence): SGHNT, YYREEE. V is reduced by 4 bases and J by 5 bases, leaving a spacing of 12 bases between them.